Presented here are 3 T cell receptor beta chains from one specimen sequenced in a study of regulatory T cells in long-lasting Graves disease. The time point was: newly diagnosed GD, antithyroid drugs for less than 3 months. From PBMCs, RNA was extracted and then used to make the TCR library. Combining iRepertoire HTBI primers with Arm-PCR of CDR3 regions, the authors built TCR beta libraries. TCRdb re-analysed the multiplex PCR reads in MiXCR, keeping a single row per CDR3 protein. Here the sample spans roughly 530,000 distinct CDR3 sequences, 15% to 20% being singletons. The sample was also linked to a second study, of T cells in Graves' hyperthyroidism and ophthalmopathy.

Sequenced material: peripheral blood mononuclear cells (PBMCs), taken at new diagnosis, from a patient treated with antithyroid drugs. The origin of the receptors is a woman aged 35-60 years with Graves disease.

This clonotype showed up just a few times. The chain links TRBV24-1 to TRBJ2-2; D unresolved. The germline CDR1 and CDR2 sequences are KGHDR and SFDVKD. Trimming removed 4 bases at V and 0 bases at J, with 5 bases between. This CDR3 is built from 14 residues. The CDR3 DNA reads as TGTGCCACCAGTGAGGACGCGAACACCGGGGAGCTGTTTTTT. This encodes CATSEDANTGELFF.

This rearrangement joins TRBV30 to TRBJ1-2; no clear D gene. The CDR3 covers 14 residues. Trimming cost V 0 bases and J 1 base, with 9 bases left between them. CDR1 is GTSNPN, CDR2 SVGIG, per germline (reference sequence). The CDR3 region has the DNA TGTGCCTGGAGTGTATCAGGCTATAACTATGGCTACACCTTC. Amino acids: CAWSVSGYNYGYTF.

This clonotype was recorded at least ten times. CDR3 loop: CASSSYQSTEAFF. DNA for the CDR3: TGTGCCAGCAGCTCGTACCAATCCACTGAAGCTTTCTTT. The J gene is TRBJ1-1, the V gene TRBV7-9, with D unresolved. The germline V gene has CDR1 SEHNR and CDR2 FQNEAQ (reference sequence). V dropped 4 bases and J dropped 4 bases, with 10 bases sitting between them. The CDR3 runs to 13 residues.